The present T cell receptor (beta chain) was sequenced within a study of blood T cells in healthy people across ages. In this sample, this clonotype turned up a few times. This CDR3 has 17 residues. The trim removed 5 bases at V and 0 bases at J, leaving 13 bases unmatched. Germline V lookup: CDR1 DFQATT, CDR2 SNEGSKA (reference sequence). Then a second PCR, running about 6 to 12 cycles, was carried out with a sample-barcoded 5' primer and a J-beta primer mix. TCRdb redid the calling of the 5' RACE reads with MiXCR, one entry per CDR3 protein. This sample has about 970,000 distinct CDR3 sequences; roughly half occur once, and the top ten carry 20% to 25%.

Sequenced: blood. This TCR was recovered from a woman aged 55 to 70 in good health. This chain joins TRBV20-1 and TRBJ2-4; 7 bases map to TRBD2. The CDR3 sequence: CSALSLGGAEAKNIQYF. The DNA for the CDR3 is TGCAGTGCTCTAAGCCTGGGAGGGGCCGAAGCCAAAAACATTCAGTACTTC.